The subject of this entry is one T cell receptor (beta chain). Germline V lookup: CDR1 GTSNPN, CDR2 SVGIG (reference sequence). CDR3 size: 13 residues. The V end was cut by 2 bases, the J end by 4 bases, with 10 bases between. This sample was included in a study of cytomegalovirus exposure and HLA in healthy donors. This PCR relied on a set of 60 Vbeta primers and 13 Jbeta primers. Measured with immunoSEQ multiplex PCR; TCRdb has only the in-frame clones, and not every one. The repertoire holds about 140,000 clones, with roughly three fifths as singletons. The rearrangement uses TRBV30 and TRBJ2-3; D remains unclear. The TCR sequence derives from a male donor in good health and CMV-seronegative. Sequences were obtained from PBMCs. The chain's CDR3 is CAWSRGKSDTQYF. CDR3 in DNA: TGTGCCTGGAGTAGAGGCAAATCAGATACGCAGTATTTT.